The clone carrying this T cell receptor (beta chain) was found many times. Its antigen is unknown. CDR1 and CDR2 from the germline V gene are SGHTA and FQGNSA. The CDR3 contains 14 residues. V trimming: 3 bases; J trimming: 1 base; junction bases outside the gene matches: 0. TCRdb passed the reads through MiXCR, listing each CDR3 protein once. In the table there are about 310,000 distinct CDR3 sequences, around a quarter of which are singletons. This sample stems from a study of T cell repertoires in cytomegalovirus infection. About the research overall: CMV epitopes that were recently identified and HLA-C-restricted were used alongside well-studied HLA-B-restricted ones.

Points from the study as a whole: The study identified carriers of CMV plus the relevant HLA from cumulative public TCR beta family frequency.

The input for sequencing was cultured PBMCs, taken from culture after CMV antigen stimulation. The sequence was obtained from a human donor in good health (CMV status not recorded). Some clones in this sample may be carry-over from other donors' samples. The J gene is TRBJ2-3, the V gene TRBV7-2, with TRBD2 matching over 8 bases. The CDR3: CASSLTSGTDTQYF. The CDR3 bases are TGTGCCAGCAGCTTGACTAGCGGCACAGATACGCAGTATTTT.